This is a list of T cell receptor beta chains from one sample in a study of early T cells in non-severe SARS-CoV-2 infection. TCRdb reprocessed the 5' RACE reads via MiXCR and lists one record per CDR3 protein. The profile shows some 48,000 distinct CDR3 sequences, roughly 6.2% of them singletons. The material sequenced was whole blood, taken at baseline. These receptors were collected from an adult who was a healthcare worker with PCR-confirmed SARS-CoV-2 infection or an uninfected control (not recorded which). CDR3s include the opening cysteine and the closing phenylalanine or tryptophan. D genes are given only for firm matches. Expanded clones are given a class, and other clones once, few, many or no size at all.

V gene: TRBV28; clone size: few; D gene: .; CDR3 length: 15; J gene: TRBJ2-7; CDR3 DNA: TGTGCCAGCAGGCTGACAGGCAAGAGCTCCTACGAGCAGTACTTC; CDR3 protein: CASRLTGKSSYEQYF
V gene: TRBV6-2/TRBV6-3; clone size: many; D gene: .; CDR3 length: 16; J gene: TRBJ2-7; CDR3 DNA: TGTGCCAGCAGTTACCCCCCCGGAAGGCTGTCCTACGAGCAGTACTTC; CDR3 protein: CASSYPPGRLSYEQYF
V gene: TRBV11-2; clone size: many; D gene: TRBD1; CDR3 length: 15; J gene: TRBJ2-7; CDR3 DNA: TGTGCCAGCAGCTTAACCGACAGGGCGGGCTACGAGCAGTACTTC; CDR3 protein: CASSLTDRAGYEQYF
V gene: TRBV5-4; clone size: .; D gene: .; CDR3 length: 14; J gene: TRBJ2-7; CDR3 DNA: TGTGCCAGCAGCTTTGGAGGGGTGTTCTACGAGCAGTACTTC; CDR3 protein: CASSFGGVFYEQYF
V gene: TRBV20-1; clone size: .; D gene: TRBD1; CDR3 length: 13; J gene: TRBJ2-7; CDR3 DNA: TGCAGTGCTAAGAGGCAGGGGGCCCACGAGCAGTACTTC; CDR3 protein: CSAKRQGAHEQYF
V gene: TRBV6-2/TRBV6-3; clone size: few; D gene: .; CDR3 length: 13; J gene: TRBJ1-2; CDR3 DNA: TGTGCCAGCAGTTACGGGCAGGCCTATGGCTACACCTTC; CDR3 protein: CASSYGQAYGYTF
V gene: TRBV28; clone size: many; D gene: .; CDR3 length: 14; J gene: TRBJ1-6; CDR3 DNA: TGTGCCAGCAGTTCGGTGGCACGCGATTCACCCCTCCACTTT; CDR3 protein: CASSSVARDSPLHF
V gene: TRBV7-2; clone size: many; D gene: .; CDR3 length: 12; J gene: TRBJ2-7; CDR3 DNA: TGTGCCAGCAGCTCAGGGGTCTACGAGCAGTACTTC; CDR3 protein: CASSSGVYEQYF
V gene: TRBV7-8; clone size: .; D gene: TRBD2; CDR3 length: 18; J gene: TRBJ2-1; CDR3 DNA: TGTGCCAGCAGCTTGTCAACGGGACTAGCGGTCTCCTACAATGAGCAGTTCTTC; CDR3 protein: CASSLSTGLAVSYNEQFF
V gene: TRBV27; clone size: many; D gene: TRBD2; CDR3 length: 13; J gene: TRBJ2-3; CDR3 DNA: TGTGCCAGCCATAGCGGGATCCCAGATACGCAGTATTTT; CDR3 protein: CASHSGIPDTQYF
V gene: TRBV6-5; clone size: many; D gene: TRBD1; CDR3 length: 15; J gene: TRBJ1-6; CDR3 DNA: TGTGCCAGCAGTTCCCTGGGACAGAAAAATTCACCCCTCCACTTT; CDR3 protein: CASSSLGQKNSPLHF